The T cell receptor (beta chain) under discussion was sequenced for a study of shared clonotypes between healthy human individuals. This clone has at least ten counts. The germline V gene encodes CDR1 MNHEY and CDR2 SVGAGI. Trimming left V 0 bases short and J 2 bases short, with 10 bases between. The CDR3 spans 15 residues. As processed by the authors: Without quality scores, immunoSEQ junctional reads could not be filtered like full-length reads. Sequencing was performed with immunoSEQ multiplex PCR; in TCRdb, only in-frame clones are kept and a portion is missing. V and J calls and clone size are copied from that table; D and trimming were computed from the DNA. The sample has about 1.1 million clones, 70% to 80% seen once.

The receptor comes from a man aged 18 to 30 in good health. Some clones in this sample may be carry-over from other donors' samples. Sequenced: memory CD4+ T cells from PBMCs. Subset described: CD45RA-negative fraction. This chain uses TRBV6-5 with TRBJ1-2, with unresolved D. CDR3 DNA sequence: TGTGCCAGCAGTTACTCGAGGCAGGCGAACTATGGCTACACCTTC. Translating it yields CASSYSRQANYGYTF.